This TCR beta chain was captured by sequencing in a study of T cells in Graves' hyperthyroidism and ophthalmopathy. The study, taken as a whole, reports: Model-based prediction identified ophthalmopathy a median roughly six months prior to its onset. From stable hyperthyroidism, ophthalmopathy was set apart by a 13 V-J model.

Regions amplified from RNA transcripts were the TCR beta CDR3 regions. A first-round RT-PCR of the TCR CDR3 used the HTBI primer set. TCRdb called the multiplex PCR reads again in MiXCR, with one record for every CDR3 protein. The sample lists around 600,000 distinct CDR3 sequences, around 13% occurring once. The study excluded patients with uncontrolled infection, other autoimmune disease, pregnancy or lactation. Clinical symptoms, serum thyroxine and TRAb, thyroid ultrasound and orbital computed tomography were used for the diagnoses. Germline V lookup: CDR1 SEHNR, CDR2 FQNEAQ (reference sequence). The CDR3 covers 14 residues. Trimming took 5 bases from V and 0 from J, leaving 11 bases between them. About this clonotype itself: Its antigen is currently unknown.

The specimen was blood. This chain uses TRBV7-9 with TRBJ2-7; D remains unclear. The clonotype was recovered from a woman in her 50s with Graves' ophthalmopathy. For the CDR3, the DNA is TGTGCCAGCAGCGTAGGGCGCCTCTCCTACGAGCAGTACTTC. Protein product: CASSVGRLSYEQYF.